This T cell receptor beta chain was observed in a study of memory CD4+ T cells and cytomegalovirus serostatus. On the study more broadly: Healthy Belgian adult donors included several CMV-positive and 24 CMV-negative people.

Comment on this clone: Its antigen is undetermined.

Using immunoSEQ multiplex PCR, the repertoire was profiled, and TCRdb retains in-frame clones only, with some absent. The sample records 60,000 to 70,000 clones, around 82% being singletons. Single viable CD3+CD4+CD8-CD45RO+ cells were sorted as the memory CD4+ T cells. The study, taken as a whole, reports: Suggested: most of the CMV-linked TCR signature lies in CD4+ memory cells. Of 150 to 200 reported CMV TCRbeta sequences, roughly 67 were found in memory CD4+ repertoires.

This TCR derives from an adult in good health and CMV-seronegative. Some clones in this sample may be carry-over from other donors' samples. The sequenced sample was memory CD4+ T cells from blood.

Written as DNA, the CDR3 is TGCAGCGTCAAACACAGGGGGCTTAGCACTGAAGCTTTCTTT. Its protein is CSVKHRGLSTEAFF. The chain couples TRBV29-1 to TRBJ1-1; TRBD1 agrees at 9 bases. The V gene end was trimmed by 6 bases and the J gene end by 4 bases; junction bases not matched to a gene: 9. The CDR3 is 14 amino acids. The germline gives CDR1 SQVTM, CDR2 ANQGSEA.